This T cell receptor beta chain emerged from a study of CD4 T cells in relation to SARS-CoV-2 and coronaviruses. V lost 6 bases and J lost 4; bases outside the gene matches: 7. The CDR3 is 16 residues long. Germline loops: CDR1 LNHDA, CDR2 SQIVND (reference sequence). Study-wide results and limits: No donor gave both pre-pandemic and post-infection samples.

The unexposed donors gave CD4+ T cells in about 2010-2019, prior to COVID-19. CD4+ T cells were isolated from the cells after 10 days of culture. Half the medium was replaced with IL-2 medium on days 3 and 7. Regarding this clone: The antigen is unknown.

Generated by immunoSEQ multiplex PCR, the TCRdb table keeps only in-frame clones and is missing some. The top ten clones hold around an eighth of a sample with tens of thousands of clones, 75% to 85% of them seen once. This clonotype was sampled from a human donor in good health. J is TRBJ1-4 and V is TRBV19; 11 nucleotides match TRBD1. Sequenced input: CD4+ T cells from PBMCs, cultured in vitro. CDR3 DNA sequence: TGTGCCAGTAGCGGACAGGGGGCGACTCATAATGAAAAACTGTTTTTT. This codes for CASSGQGATHNEKLFF. The whole variable domain, remainder taken from reference TRBV19 and TRBJ1-4, is DGGITQSPKYLFRKEGQNVTLSCEQNLNHDAMYWYRQDPGQGLRLIYYSQIVNDFQKGDIAEGYSVSREKKESFPLTVTSAQKNPTAFYLCASSGQGATHNEKLFFGSGTQLSVL.